This T cell receptor beta chain was retrieved from a study of blood T cell repertoires in COVID-19. Everyone who took part was 18 to 89 years old, and they came from about two dozen US areas. Donors were grouped by their self-reported clinical history. Two negative PCRs, clearance, or symptom resolution had been documented for recovered Cohort 3 donors. The CDR3 length is 13 residues. The germline V and J ends were trimmed by 3 bases and 5 bases, with 11 bases remaining between them. The germline V gene has CDR1 LNHDA and CDR2 SQIVND (reference sequence). Per the study methods: Nucleated cell number was recorded as an estimate derived from reference gene primer amplification. Libraries were prepared by immunoSEQ multiplex PCR; TCRdb keeps only in-frame clonotypes and omits some of them. Clone size and V and J calls were adopted from that table, with D and trimming inferred from the DNA. The data contain around 150,000 clones, approximately 79% of them singletons.

This clonotype was sampled from a woman in her forties or fifties who had recovered from COVID-19. The sequencing sample was made of PBMCs or T cells enriched from blood (not recorded which). The rearrangement uses TRBV19 and TRBJ2-7; D possibly corresponds to TRBD1 (5 bases). In DNA form, the CDR3 reads TGTGCCAGTAGTATCGGCAGGGTAAACGAGCAGTACTTC. The encoded protein is CASSIGRVNEQYF.